This T cell receptor beta chain came from a study of beta chain features in type 1 diabetes. General study findings and limits: The study found moderately but significantly shorter TCRB CDR3s in all four CD4+ subsets of Type 1 diabetes patients. Patients' naive, central memory and Treg TCRB repertoires seemed closer to one another than those of healthy donors.

V dropped 4 bases and J dropped 0 bases, with 5 bases sitting between them. The CDR3 is made up of 13 amino acids. The germline CDR1 and CDR2 sequences are SNHLY and FYNNEI. Investigators reverse transcribed all isolated RNA, so they sequenced expressed TCRB transcripts. Repertoires were generated with immunoSEQ multiplex PCR, while TCRdb's copy carries only in-frame clones and drops some. The sample has about 200,000 clones, about 11% seen once. Sorted CD4+ subsets: naive, central memory, regulatory, stem cell-like memory (CD45RO/CCR7/CD25/CD127/CD95/CD27 panel). Concerning this clone itself: As yet, its antigen is unknown. A much larger clone differs from this one at a single base, so this may be a read error.

The sequence came from a man younger than 35 in good health. What was sequenced was central memory CD4+ T cells from blood. The chain recombines TRBV2 with TRBJ2-3; either TRBD1 or TRBD2 may supply D (5 bases each). The CDR3, as DNA: TGTGCCAGCAGTGGGGACAGCACAGATACGCAGTATTTT. It codes for CASSGDSTDTQYF.